This TCR beta chain derives from a study of cytomegalovirus exposure and HLA in healthy donors. On the study more broadly: Most genotyped donors, over 70% of roughly 400, had Caucasian-associated genetic ancestry.

PCR amplification relied on 60 Vbeta primers (plus 13 Jbeta primers). Under the authors' procedure: Unique TCR beta chains totaled some 80 million in a later count, with roughly 11 million of them shared. Libraries were prepared by immunoSEQ multiplex PCR; TCRdb keeps only in-frame clonotypes and omits some of them. V, J and clone size are those of that table, while D and trimming were read from the DNA. The sample contains roughly 120,000 clones, under 80% of which appear only once. General observations from the study: Most likely, a cluster of highly shared sequence variants arose as a sequencing artifact.

V trimming: 3 bases; J trimming: 2 bases; junction bases outside the gene matches: 6. Looked up from germline, CDR1 is KGHSH and CDR2 is LQKENI. The CDR3 runs 18 residues. As to this clone: As yet, its antigen is unknown.

Donors likely had unrecorded immune exposures despite being nominally healthy when sampled. The rearrangement joins TRBV18 to TRBJ2-1; TRBD2 matches at 14 bases. Sequenced sample: PBMCs. This receptor was identified in a woman between 50 and 59 years old in good health and CMV-seropositive. The CDR3 protein is CASSPGLAGDPPYNEQFF. As DNA, the CDR3 is TGTGCCAGCTCACCGGGACTAGCGGGAGACCCACCCTACAATGAGCAGTTCTTC.